This T cell receptor beta chain originates from a study of a mutant IDH1 vaccine in newly diagnosed glioma. CDR1 and CDR2 (germline): LNHDA, SQIVND (reference sequence). This CDR3 has 13 amino acids. V trimming: 5 bases; J trimming: 4 bases; junction bases outside the gene matches: 4. Profiling relied on immunoSEQ multiplex PCR, and the TCRdb table lists in-frame clones only, not all of them. The sample records tens of thousands of clones, about four fifths being singletons. The time point denotes: baseline, week 1 (first vaccination visit). Regarding treatment: pre-vaccination baseline after standard-of-care therapy. Study findings and constraints: Evidence of vaccine-induced immune responses was documented in nearly 95% of patients.

For this clone: Its antigen is undetermined.

V gene TRBV19 combines with J gene TRBJ1-1; 7 nucleotides line up with TRBD1. This TCR was recovered from a middle-aged man with glioma. Some clones in this sample may be carry-over from other donors' samples. The source material was PBMCs, sampled from a glioma patient treated with radiotherapy, temozolomide or both. The DNA of the CDR3 is TGTGCCAGTAGTGACCGACAGGGCACTGAAGCTTTCTTT. This sequence encodes CASSDRQGTEAFF.